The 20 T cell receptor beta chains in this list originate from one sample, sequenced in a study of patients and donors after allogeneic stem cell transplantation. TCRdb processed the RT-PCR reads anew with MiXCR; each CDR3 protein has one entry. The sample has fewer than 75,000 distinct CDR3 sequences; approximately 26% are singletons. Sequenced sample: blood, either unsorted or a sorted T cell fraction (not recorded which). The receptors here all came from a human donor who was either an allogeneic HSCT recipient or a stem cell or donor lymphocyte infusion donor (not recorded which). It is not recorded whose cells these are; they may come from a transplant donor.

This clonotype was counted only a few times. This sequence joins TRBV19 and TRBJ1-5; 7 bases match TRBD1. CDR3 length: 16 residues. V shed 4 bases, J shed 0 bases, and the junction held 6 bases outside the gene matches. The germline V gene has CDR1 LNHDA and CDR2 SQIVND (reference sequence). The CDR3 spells CASSRPGTDSNQPQHF. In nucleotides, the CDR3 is TGTGCCAGTAGTAGACCCGGGACAGATAGCAATCAGCCCCAGCATTTT.

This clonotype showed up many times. CDR3 DNA sequence: TGCAGCGTGCCACGGGGGTCGCTAGCGGGTAATGAGCAGTTCTTC. It translates to CSVPRGSLAGNEQFF. This chain connects TRBV29-1 to TRBJ2-1, with TRBD2 matching 8 bases. CDR3 length equals 15 residues. J was trimmed by 7 bases and V by 6 bases; bases with no gene match: 14. CDR1 is SQVTM and CDR2 is ANQGSEA in the germline V gene.

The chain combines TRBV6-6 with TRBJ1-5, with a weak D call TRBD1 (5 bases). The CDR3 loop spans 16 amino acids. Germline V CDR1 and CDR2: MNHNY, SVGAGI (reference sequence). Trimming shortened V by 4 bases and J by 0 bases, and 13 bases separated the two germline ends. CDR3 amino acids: CASSWGRAYSNQPQHF. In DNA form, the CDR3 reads TGTGCCAGCAGTTGGGGCCGGGCTTATAGCAATCAGCCCCAGCATTTT.

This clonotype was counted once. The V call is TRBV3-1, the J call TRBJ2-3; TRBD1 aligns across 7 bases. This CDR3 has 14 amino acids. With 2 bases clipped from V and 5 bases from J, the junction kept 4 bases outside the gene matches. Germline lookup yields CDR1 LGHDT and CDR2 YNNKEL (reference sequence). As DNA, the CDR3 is TGTGCCAGCAGCCAAAAAGCAGGGGGAGATACGCAGTATTTT. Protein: CASSQKAGGDTQYF.

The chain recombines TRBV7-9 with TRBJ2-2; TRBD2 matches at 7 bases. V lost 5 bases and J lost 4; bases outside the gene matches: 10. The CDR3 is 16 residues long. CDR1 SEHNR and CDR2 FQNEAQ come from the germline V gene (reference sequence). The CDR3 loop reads CASSPRAGRTTGELFF. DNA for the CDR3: TGTGCCAGCAGCCCGAGAGCGGGACGGACCACCGGGGAGCTGTTTTTT. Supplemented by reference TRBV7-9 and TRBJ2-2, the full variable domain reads DTGVSQNPRHKITKRGQNVTFRCDPISEHNRLYWYRQTLGQGPEFLTYFQNEAQLEKSRLLSDRFSAERPKGSFSTLEIQRTEQGDSAMYLCASSPRAGRTTGELFFGEGSRLTVL.

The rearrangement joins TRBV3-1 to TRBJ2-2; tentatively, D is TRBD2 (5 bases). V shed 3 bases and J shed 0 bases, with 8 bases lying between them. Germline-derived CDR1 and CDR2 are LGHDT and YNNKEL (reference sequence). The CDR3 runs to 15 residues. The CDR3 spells CASSQVGANTGELFF. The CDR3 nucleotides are TGTGCCAGCAGCCAGGTCGGGGCGAACACCGGGGAGCTGTTTTTT.

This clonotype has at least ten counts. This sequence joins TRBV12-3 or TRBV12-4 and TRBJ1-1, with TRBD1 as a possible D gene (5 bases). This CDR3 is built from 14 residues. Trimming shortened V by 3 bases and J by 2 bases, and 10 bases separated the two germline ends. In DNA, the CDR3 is TGTGCCAGCAGTTTGGGGGGTTCAAACACTGAAGCTTTCTTT. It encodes CASSLGGSNTEAFF.

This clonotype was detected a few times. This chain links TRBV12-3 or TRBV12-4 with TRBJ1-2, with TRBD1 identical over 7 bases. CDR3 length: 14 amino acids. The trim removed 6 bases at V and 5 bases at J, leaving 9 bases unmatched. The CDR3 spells CASSDPGQTYGYTF. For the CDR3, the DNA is TGTGCCAGCAGCGATCCGGGACAGACTTATGGCTACACCTTC.

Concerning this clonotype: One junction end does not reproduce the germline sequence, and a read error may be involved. The CDR3 loop reads CASSLQGKGNTIYF. The CDR3 bases are TGTGCTAGCAGCTTACAGGGGAAAGGAAACACCATATATTTT. The chain has TRBV7-7 and TRBJ1-3; 7 nucleotides agree with TRBD1. Germline CDR1 is SSHAT and CDR2 is FNYEAQ (reference sequence). The CDR3 length is 14 residues.

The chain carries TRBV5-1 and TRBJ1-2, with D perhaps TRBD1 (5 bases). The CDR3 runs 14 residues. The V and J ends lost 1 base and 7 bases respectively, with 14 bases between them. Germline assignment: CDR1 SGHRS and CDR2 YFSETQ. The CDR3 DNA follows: TGCGCCAGCAGCTTGCAGGGCCCCGGGAGTGGCTACACCTTC. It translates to CASSLQGPGSGYTF.

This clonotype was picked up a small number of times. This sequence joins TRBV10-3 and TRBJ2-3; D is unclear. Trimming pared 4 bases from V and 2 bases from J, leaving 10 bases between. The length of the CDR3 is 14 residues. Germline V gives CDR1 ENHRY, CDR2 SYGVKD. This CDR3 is CAISGWVDTDTQYF. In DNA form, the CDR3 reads TGTGCCATCAGTGGTTGGGTGGACACAGATACGCAGTATTTT.

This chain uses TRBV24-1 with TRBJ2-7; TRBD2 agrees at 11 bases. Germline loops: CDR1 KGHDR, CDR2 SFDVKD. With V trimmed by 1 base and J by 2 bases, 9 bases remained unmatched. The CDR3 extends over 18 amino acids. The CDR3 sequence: CATSDFPGLAEVPYEQYF. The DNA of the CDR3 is TGTGCCACCAGTGATTTTCCGGGACTAGCGGAGGTTCCCTACGAGCAGTACTTC.

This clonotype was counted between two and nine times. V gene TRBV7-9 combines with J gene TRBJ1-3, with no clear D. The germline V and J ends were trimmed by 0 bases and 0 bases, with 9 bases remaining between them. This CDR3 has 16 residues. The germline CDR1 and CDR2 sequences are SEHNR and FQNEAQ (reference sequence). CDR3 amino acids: CASSLAGANSGNTIYF. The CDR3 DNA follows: TGTGCCAGCAGCTTAGCTGGCGCTAACTCTGGAAACACCATATATTTT. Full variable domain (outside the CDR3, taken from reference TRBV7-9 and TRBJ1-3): DTGVSQNPRHKITKRGQNVTFRCDPISEHNRLYWYRQTLGQGPEFLTYFQNEAQLEKSRLLSDRFSAERPKGSFSTLEIQRTEQGDSAMYLCASSLAGANSGNTIYFGEGSWLTVV.

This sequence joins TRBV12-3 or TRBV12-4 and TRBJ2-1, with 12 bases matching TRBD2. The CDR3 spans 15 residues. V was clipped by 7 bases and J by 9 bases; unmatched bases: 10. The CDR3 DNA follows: TGTGCCAGCAAGTTTTGGACTAGCGGGAAAGGTGAGCAGTTCTTC. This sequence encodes CASKFWTSGKGEQFF.

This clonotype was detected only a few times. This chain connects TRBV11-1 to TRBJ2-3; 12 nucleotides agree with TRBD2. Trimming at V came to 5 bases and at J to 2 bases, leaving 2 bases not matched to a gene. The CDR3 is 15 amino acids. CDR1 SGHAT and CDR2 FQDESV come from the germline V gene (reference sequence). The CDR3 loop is CASSRTSGVTDTQYF. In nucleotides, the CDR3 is TGTGCCAGCAGCCGGACTAGCGGGGTCACAGATACGCAGTATTTT.

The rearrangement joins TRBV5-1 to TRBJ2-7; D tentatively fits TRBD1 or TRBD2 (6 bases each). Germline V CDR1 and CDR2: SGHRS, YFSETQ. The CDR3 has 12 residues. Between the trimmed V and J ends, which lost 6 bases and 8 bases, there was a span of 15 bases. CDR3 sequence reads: CASNNGGGKQYF. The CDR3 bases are TGCGCCAGCAACAACGGGGGCGGGAAGCAGTACTTC.

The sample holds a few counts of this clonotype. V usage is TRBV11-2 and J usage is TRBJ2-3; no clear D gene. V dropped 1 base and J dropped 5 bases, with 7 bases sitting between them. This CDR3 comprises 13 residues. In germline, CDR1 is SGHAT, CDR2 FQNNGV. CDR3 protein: CASSLALKDTQYF. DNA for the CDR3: TGTGCCAGCAGCTTAGCGCTGAAAGATACGCAGTATTTT.

The CDR3 is CASSLDNYREQYF. CDR3 coding DNA: TGTGCCAGCAGCTTAGATAACTACCGCGAGCAGTACTTC. The chain combines TRBV11-3 with TRBJ2-7; D not resolved. The CDR3 loop spans 13 amino acids. Germline V lookup: CDR1 SGHNT, CDR2 YENEEA. V was clipped by 0 bases and J by 6 bases, with 9 bases between them.

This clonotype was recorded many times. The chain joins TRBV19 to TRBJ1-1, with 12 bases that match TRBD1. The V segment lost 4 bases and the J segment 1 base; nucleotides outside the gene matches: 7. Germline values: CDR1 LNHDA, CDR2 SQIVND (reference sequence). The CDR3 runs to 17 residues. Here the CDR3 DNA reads TGTGCCAGTAGTACCCCGGGACAGGGGGCTGCGAACACTGAAGCTTTCTTT. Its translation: CASSTPGQGAANTEAFF.

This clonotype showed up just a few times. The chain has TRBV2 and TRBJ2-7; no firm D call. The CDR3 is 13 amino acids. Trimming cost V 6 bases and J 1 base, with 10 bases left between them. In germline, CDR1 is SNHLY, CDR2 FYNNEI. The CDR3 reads CASSPGRSYEQYF. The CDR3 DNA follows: TGTGCCAGCAGCCCAGGCAGGTCCTACGAGCAGTACTTC.